This T cell receptor beta chain was retrieved from a study of cytomegalovirus exposure and HLA in healthy donors. This CDR3 is built from 14 residues. Germline values: CDR1 SGHDN, CDR2 FVKESK. With 2 bases removed from V and 1 base from J, the gap between germline ends came to 8 bases. With 60 Vbeta and 13 Jbeta primers, the PCR was carried out. Only in-frame clones appear in the TCRdb table, and some are missing; sequencing was by immunoSEQ multiplex PCR. The table records around 190,000 clones, about 80% of them present only once. This clone has a handful of counts. The material sequenced was PBMCs. This receptor was taken from a woman between 25 and 40 years old in good health and CMV-seronegative. This chain uses TRBV14 with TRBJ1-1; D not resolved. CDR3 loop: CASSQYLGNTEAFF. The CDR3 nucleotides are TGTGCCAGCAGCCAATATCTCGGGAACACTGAAGCTTTCTTT. The full variable domain, in which reference TRBV14 and TRBJ1-1 provide the parts outside the CDR3, is EAGVTQFPSHSVIEKGQTVTLRCDPISGHDNLYWYRRVMGKEIKFLLHFVKESKQDESGMPNNRFLAERTGGTYSTLKVQPAELEDSGVYFCASSQYLGNTEAFFGQGTRLTVV.